A selection of T cell receptor beta chains follows, all from one sample in a study of blood T cell repertoires in COVID-19. The protocol was immunoSEQ multiplex PCR, while the TCRdb copy is restricted to in-frame clones and leaves out a portion. The profile shows under 200,000 clones, more than 85% of them singletons. The sequencing input was peripheral blood. The receptors here all came from a man between 65 and 80 years old with active or convalescent COVID-19. Each CDR3 is given with its conserved first and last residue. D genes are given only for firm matches. The size of a clone is reported for some rows only, either as once, few or many, or as a class for expanded clones.

v_call,j_call,d_call,clone_size,cdr3_nt,cdr3_aa
TRBV7-2,TRBJ2-7,-,-,TGTGCCAGCAGCGACTATTACGAGCAGTACTTC,CASSDYYEQYF
TRBV24-1,TRBJ1-1,TRBD1,-,TGTGCCACCAGCGAGACAGGGGAAATTGGTGGAGCTTTCTTT,CATSETGEIGGAFF
TRBV28,TRBJ2-3,-,-,TGTGCCAGCAGGGGACACGGGGGCACAGATACGCAGTATTTT,CASRGHGGTDTQYF
TRBV2,TRBJ2-5,-,-,TGTGCCAGCAGTGTCAGGGAGACCCAGTACTTC,CASSVRETQYF
TRBV27,TRBJ2-7,TRBD1,-,TGTGCCAGTGCTGGGGCGGACAGGTCCTACGAGCAGTACTTC,CASAGADRSYEQYF
TRBV28,TRBJ2-7,-,once,TGTGCCAGCAGTCTAGCGGACAGGGACGAGCAGTACTTC,CASSLADRDEQYF
TRBV30,TRBJ1-5,TRBD1,-,TGTGCCTGGAGTGAACCCCCCCCCGGGACAGGGGATAGCAATCAGCCCCAGCATTTT,CAWSEPPPGTGDSNQPQHF
TRBV7-9,TRBJ2-7,-,-,TGTGCCAGCAGCTTAGTTTCGGGCTACGAGCAGTACTTC,CASSLVSGYEQYF
TRBV19,TRBJ2-7,TRBD1,-,TGTGCCAGTAGAATTCGACAGGGCGGCTACGAGCAGTACTTC,CASRIRQGGYEQYF
TRBV19,TRBJ1-6,-,-,TGTGCCAGTAGGGACAGCTCCAATTCACCCCTCCACTTT,CASRDSSNSPLHF
TRBV11-2,TRBJ2-1,TRBD2,-,TGTGCCAGCGGAGCGGGAGACTCCTACAATGAGCAGTTCTTC,CASGAGDSYNEQFF
TRBV2,TRBJ1-1,-,-,TGTGCCAGCAGTACAGGGTGGAGCACTGAAGCTTTCTTT,CASSTGWSTEAFF
TRBV11-2,TRBJ1-2,-,-,TGTGCCAGCAGCTCTCTTCGGGGGGGGCGGGATGGCTACACCTTC,CASSSLRGGRDGYTF
TRBV28,TRBJ2-3,TRBD1,few,TGTGCCAGCAGTTCCCACGGACAGGGTGGTGATACGCAGTATTTT,CASSSHGQGGDTQYF
TRBV6-1,TRBJ2-3,TRBD2,-,TGTGCCAGCAGTGAACGACTAGCGGGGGGCTCGGATACGCAGTATTTT,CASSERLAGGSDTQYF
TRBV11-2,TRBJ1-2,-,-,TGTGCCAGCAGTCTACTCTCCGGGACAAAGTATGGCTACACCTTC,CASSLLSGTKYGYTF
TRBV21-1,TRBJ2-7,-,once,TGTGCCAGCAGCCAACCCCGGACAGGGCGCCACGAGCAGTACTTC,CASSQPRTGRHEQYF
TRBV10-3,TRBJ1-5,TRBD1,-,TGTGCCATCAGTGAGTTCCGACAGGGGGGTCAGCCCCAGCATTTT,CAISEFRQGGQPQHF
TRBV7-2,TRBJ2-6,-,-,TGTGCCAGCAGCTCCTTCGGAGGGGTCGCTGGGGCCAACGTCCTGACTTTC,CASSSFGGVAGANVLTF
TRBV6-5,TRBJ2-7,-,-,TGTGCCAGCAGTTATACTGGGACACCTACGCCCTACGAGCAGTACTTC,CASSYTGTPTPYEQYF
TRBV5-3,TRBJ2-7,TRBD1,-,TGTGCCAGAAGCCAACGTCTGGGACAGGTGGGGGCCGAGCAGTACTTC,CARSQRLGQVGAEQYF
TRBV20-1,TRBJ1-1,-,-,TGCAGTGCGAACAGGGTTTCTGAAGCTTTCTTT,CSANRVSEAFF
TRBV5-1,TRBJ2-7,TRBD1,once,TGCGCCAGCAGCACAAGGACAGGGGGCTCCTACGAGCAGTACTTC,CASSTRTGGSYEQYF
TRBV2,TRBJ2-7,TRBD2,-,TGTGCCAGCAGTCCAAGCGGGGTGGGCTACGAGCAGTACTTC,CASSPSGVGYEQYF
TRBV7-9,TRBJ1-6,-,once,TGTGCCAGCAGCCAAGACGGACTTTCCCCACCCCTCCACTTT,CASSQDGLSPPLHF
TRBV13,TRBJ2-7,TRBD1,-,TGTGCCAGCAGCCCTCCAGACAGGGGGAACGAGCAGTACTTC,CASSPPDRGNEQYF
TRBV5-1,TRBJ2-2,TRBD1,-,TGCGCCAGCAGCGGACAGGGGACCGGGGAGCTGTTTTTT,CASSGQGTGELFF
TRBV7-2,TRBJ2-7,TRBD1,-,TGTGCCAGCAGCTTAGGGTTACCGGGACAGGCGAGACACTACGAGCAGTACTTC,CASSLGLPGQARHYEQYF
TRBV3-1/TRBV3-2,TRBJ1-6,TRBD1,-,TGTGCCAGCAGCCAAGAAAGGGCAGGGGGCGCTTCACCCCTCCACTTT,CASSQERAGGASPLHF
TRBV2,TRBJ2-4,-,-,TGTGCCAGCAGTGCTGTATCTGGGGGCCGAAAAAACATTCAGTACTTC,CASSAVSGGRKNIQYF
TRBV30,TRBJ1-4,TRBD1,-,TGTGCCTGGAGTATACAGGGGTCGACTAATGAAAAACTGTTTTTT,CAWSIQGSTNEKLFF
TRBV18,TRBJ2-1,-,-,TGTGCCAGCTCACCGCGGGGCAACGACTACAATGAGCAGTTCTTC,CASSPRGNDYNEQFF
TRBV5-1,TRBJ2-1,TRBD2,-,TGCGCCAGCAGCAGTGCGCCGGGACTAGCGGAGTACAATGAGCAGTTCTTC,CASSSAPGLAEYNEQFF
TRBV5-1,TRBJ1-3,TRBD1,-,TGCGCCAGCAGCTCATCAGGGGGCTCTGGAAACACCATATATTTT,CASSSSGGSGNTIYF
TRBV30,TRBJ1-5,-,-,TGTGCCTGGAGTCCTGGGACTTTCAATCAGCCCCAGCATTTT,CAWSPGTFNQPQHF
TRBV25-1,TRBJ1-1,-,-,TGTGCCAGCAGAGAAACAGGGACCGCGGGGAACACTGAAGCTTTCTTT,CASRETGTAGNTEAFF
TRBV30,TRBJ2-5,-,-,TGTGCCTGGAGCACGTATGTACAGGGACAAGAGACCCAGTACTTC,CAWSTYVQGQETQYF
TRBV6-1,TRBJ1-2,-,-,TGTGCCAGCAGTGAAGCGAGGACGGGGGGCTACACCTTC,CASSEARTGGYTF
TRBV18,TRBJ2-3,TRBD2,-,TGTGCCAGCTCACAGCTAGCGGGAGGAAACACAGATACGCAGTATTTT,CASSQLAGGNTDTQYF
TRBV15,TRBJ1-5,-,-,TGTGCCACCAGCAGCTCAGAACAGCCCCAGCATTTT,CATSSSEQPQHF
TRBV15,TRBJ1-2,-,-,TGTGCCACCAGCAGAGGACAGGTCTATGGCTACACCTTC,CATSRGQVYGYTF
TRBV24-1,TRBJ2-5,-,-,TGTGCCACCAGTGATTTGAAAACAGGGTATCAAGAGACCCAGTACTTC,CATSDLKTGYQETQYF